This TCR beta chain was captured by sequencing in a study of T cell responses to AZD1222 COVID-19 vaccine listed by TCRdb under 2021. Background on the whole study: Because spike-specific TCR depth and breadth did not differ between the two schedules, AZD1222 recipients who got a second dose at roughly 4 weeks were pooled with those who got a second dose at roughly 12 weeks. Trial participants were enrolled into age subgroups of 18-55, 56-69 and 70-plus years, which contained roughly 150, 30 and 60 TCR-sequenced participants, respectively. TCR sequencing covered 233 trial participants: around 210 given two doses of AZD1222 and around 25 given two doses of MenACWY control vaccine. Study-wide findings and limitations: In the small 56-69-year group, the increase in depth fell short of significance, most likely because of low power. The vaccine-associated CD4 TCRs covered the entire spike protein, and the dominant responses fell in regions 160-218 and 743-854. After two AZD1222 doses, both the breadth and the depth of spike-specific TCRs were significantly higher than at day 0 and than in MenACWY recipients. Conclusions about previously exposed vaccinees were limited because only six AZD1222 recipients were SARS-CoV-2 seropositive at baseline. Because no day 14 peak-response samples were available, the repertoires could be characterized only after the peak T cell response. Participants were mostly white British and included more females than males, and it was suggested by the authors that clonal diversity may have been underestimated. Nearly half of unique spike-specific TCRs reportedly recognized epitopes outside regions mutated in the B.1.351 and B.1.1.7 variants.

The V end gives up 0 bases and the J end 7 bases, leaving 10 bases in the junction not matched to a gene. Reading the germline V gene gives CDR1 SGHNT and CDR2 YENEEA. Its CDR3 holds 17 amino acids, cysteine through phenylalanine. Just CDR3 DNA is preserved here, 51 bases in frame from base 1. The CDR3 regions of human TCRbeta chains were subjected to immunosequencing. Concerning the study's data processing: TCRs in the repertoires were matched against a reference library of SARS-CoV-2-specific TCRs that had been generated with the MIRA antigen-specificity platform. Breadth meant the fraction of unique TCRs that were SARS-CoV-2-associated, whereas depth meant the fraction of total T cells that were SARS-CoV-2-associated. Each spike-specific TCR was assigned to its reactive spike region and to a CD4 or CD8 class using the MIRA data. Log10-transformed breadth and depth values were compared by one-way ANOVA with Sidak's multiple comparisons tests. TCRdb limited this immuneACCESS table to in-frame rearrangements with V and J called. A share of clones is missing; checked studies link under half to unresolved V genes, and the rest is unexplained. Clone size and V and J calls were adopted from that table, with D and trimming inferred from the DNA. This sample holds roughly 140,000 clones; approximately 90% were observed only once. The biggest ten clones account for 3.4% of the sample.

As to this clone: Its antigen is still unknown. Per-nucleotide qualities are absent, and no much larger clonotype sits a single base away.

In light of the paper, this sample's time point label describes: baseline before first vaccination. Vaccinee samples came from UK trials COV001 and COV002, including a single-blind randomized controlled phase 2/3 trial of AZD1222 (ChAdOx1 nCoV-19) in healthy adults. For TCRbeta chain sequencing, PBMC samples were collected from trial participants at day 0 and at day 28 after the second dose. The starting material was peripheral blood, obtained on day 0 of AZD1222 vaccination. The rearranged segments are TRBV11-3 and TRBJ2-1; 9 bases in between match TRBD2. The receptor comes from an adult in good health. Here the CDR3 is given as CASSLDLGGTSRNEQFF. Here is the DNA: TGTGCCAGCAGCTTAGATCTTGGTGGGACTAGCAGGAATGAGCAGTTCTTC.